This TCR beta chain is drawn from a study of blood T cell repertoires in COVID-19. Across the whole study: Acute and convalescent COVID-19 specimens originated in the United States, Italy and Spain. Nucleic acid was either cDNA or gDNA, and it came from T cells, B-cell-depleted T cells, or PBMCs.

Original handling: Scientists estimated how many nucleated cells there were by amplifying reference gene primers. The table came from immunoSEQ multiplex PCR; TCRdb's copy has only in-frame clones and leaves some out. The V and J calls and clone size were taken over from that table, and D and trimming were inferred from the DNA. The profile covers tens of thousands of clones, with roughly 82% appearing a single time and 6% to 7.5% taken by the ten largest. V was trimmed by 4 bases and J by 7 bases, leaving 17 bases between them. CDR1 SEHNR and CDR2 FQNEAQ come from the germline V gene (reference sequence). The CDR3 has 15 amino acids.

Material for sequencing was peripheral blood. This TCR was sampled from a man aged 50 or older with active or convalescent COVID-19. V is TRBV7-9 and J is TRBJ1-5, with D tentatively TRBD1 (6 bases). CDR3 nucleotide sequence: TGTGCCAGCAGCTCAACAGGGTATGGGGCGCAGCCCCAGCATTTT. This translates into CASSSTGYGAQPQHF.